A single sample gave rise to the 9 T cell receptor beta chains below, sequenced in a study of beta chain features in type 1 diabetes. Study observations and caveats: All four CD4+ subsets from Type 1 diabetes patients carried moderately but significantly shorter TCRB CDR3s.

Antigen specificity for these receptors is unknown. What was sequenced were expressed TCRB transcripts, since all of the isolated RNA had been reverse transcribed. Produced via immunoSEQ multiplex PCR; TCRdb's table is partial and in-frame only. Seen here are 500,000 to 800,000 clones, under 15% observed once, and the top ten hold around 0.12%. Sequencing input: naive CD4+ T cells from blood. The origin of the receptors is a man aged 25-45 years with type 1 diabetes.

There are a few counts of this clone. J is TRBJ2-7 and V is TRBV9; the match to TRBD1 covers 7 bases. Trimming took 3 bases from V and 1 from J; bases not matched to a gene: 7. This CDR3 comprises 15 residues. In germline, CDR1 is SGDLS, CDR2 YYNGEE. CDR3 protein: CASSERQGSSYEQYF. As DNA, the CDR3 is TGTGCCAGCAGCGAGAGACAGGGTTCGTCCTACGAGCAGTACTTC.

This clone was counted between two and nine times. The chain links TRBV18 to TRBJ1-2; D unclear. This CDR3 contains 15 residues. V lost 0 bases to trimming and J lost 7 bases, with 15 bases between them. Looked up from germline, CDR1 is KGHSH and CDR2 is LQKENI. The CDR3 region is CASSPPNGEGTGYTF. The CDR3 DNA sequence: TGTGCCAGCTCACCACCGAACGGGGAAGGTACTGGCTACACCTTC. Together with reference TRBV18 and TRBJ1-2, the CDR3 gives the full variable domain: NAGVMQNPRHLVRRRGQEARLRCSPMKGHSHVYWYRQLPEEGLKFMVYLQKENIIDESGMPKERFSAEFPKEGPSILRIQQVVRGDSAAYFCASSPPNGEGTGYTFGSGTRLTVV.

This clone has just a few counts. V gene TRBV27 combines with J gene TRBJ1-6; D is uncertain. CDR1 and CDR2 from the germline V gene are MNHEY and SMNVEV (reference sequence). The CDR3 totals 13 residues. Trimming stripped 5 bases from V and 5 bases from J, with 7 bases between. The CDR3 loop is CASSLVDNSPLHF. In DNA, the CDR3 is TGTGCCAGCAGTCTCGTGGATAATTCACCCCTCCACTTT.

This chain joins TRBV4-3 and TRBJ2-2; D not resolved. CDR1 is LGHNA and CDR2 is YSLEER in the germline V gene. The CDR3 runs to 15 residues. V was trimmed by 0 bases and J by 6 bases, leaving 11 bases between them. This CDR3 is CASSQDRADPGELFF. In DNA form, the CDR3 reads TGCGCCAGCAGCCAAGATCGTGCAGATCCCGGGGAGCTGTTTTTT.

CDR3 sequence reads: CASSLNRDTEAFF. The CDR3 nucleotides read TGTGCCAGCAGCCTGAACAGGGACACTGAAGCTTTCTTT. The chain uses TRBV6-5 and TRBJ1-1, with a weak D call TRBD1 (6 bases). V was trimmed by 6 bases and J by 3 bases, leaving 11 bases between them. The CDR3 sequence is 13 residues long. The germline CDR1 and CDR2 sequences are MNHEY and SVGAGI.

The chain combines TRBV5-1 with TRBJ2-3, with D perhaps TRBD1 (5 bases). CDR3 length: 15 amino acids. The V end lost 4 bases, the J end lost 0 bases, and 12 bases lay between the germline ends. Germline V gene data show CDR1 as SGHRS and CDR2 as YFSETQ. CDR3 nucleotides: TGCGCCAGCAGCCATGACAGAACTAGCACAGATACGCAGTATTTT. This translates into CASSHDRTSTDTQYF. Drawing the rest from reference TRBV5-1 and TRBJ2-3, the complete variable domain is KAGVTQTPRYLIKTRGQQVTLSCSPISGHRSVSWYQQTPGQGLQFLFEYFSETQRNKGNFPGRFSGRQFSNSRSEMNVSTLELGDSALYLCASSHDRTSTDTQYFGPGTRLTVL.

This clone was picked up a small number of times. This chain's CDR3 is CAWSVQGFGSYNEQFF. The CDR3 DNA reads as TGTGCCTGGAGTGTCCAGGGGTTCGGTTCCTACAATGAGCAGTTCTTC. The chain combines TRBV30 with TRBJ2-1; possible D gene TRBD1, 6 bases. Trimming shortened V by 0 bases and J by 1 base, and 13 bases separated the two germline ends. CDR1 and CDR2 from the germline V gene are GTSNPN and SVGIG (reference sequence). The CDR3 runs 16 residues.

This clone was counted a few times. The V call is TRBV6-6, the J call TRBJ1-2, with D perhaps TRBD1 (5 bases). Germline V CDR1 and CDR2: MNHNY, SVGAGI (reference sequence). Trimming pared 2 bases from V and 7 bases from J, leaving 14 bases between. The CDR3 runs 14 residues. Here the CDR3 reads CASSYPGNSGGYTF. The DNA of the CDR3 is TGTGCCAGCAGTTACCCAGGGAACTCGGGTGGCTACACCTTC.

This clone occurred a few times. The V gene is TRBV19, the J gene TRBJ1-5; a possible D gene is TRBD1 (5 bases). V was pared by 6 bases and J by 5 bases, with 17 bases between. Germline V gene lookup returns CDR1 LNHDA and CDR2 SQIVND (reference sequence). This CDR3 comprises 15 residues. Here the CDR3 DNA reads TGTGCCAGTAGCCTAGAAGGACAAACAGATCAGCCCCAGCATTTT. Amino acid sequence: CASSLEGQTDQPQHF.